The TCR beta chain under discussion was sequenced for a study of blood T cell repertoires in COVID-19. On the study more broadly: Sites across the United States, Italy and Spain contributed samples from acute and convalescent COVID-19. Sources were T cells, B-cell-depleted T cells, or PBMCs; the material itself was cDNA or gDNA.

This clone was counted a single time. In the original workflow: Amplification with reference gene primers provided the estimates of nucleated cell counts. Data came from immunoSEQ multiplex PCR; TCRdb stores just in-frame clones and leaves some out. The D gene and trimming were derived from the DNA, and the V and J assignments and clone size from that table. The sample shows under 75,000 clones, 70% to 90% of them seen only once. Germline V gene sequence: CDR1 SNHLY, CDR2 FYNNEI. Trimming took 6 bases from V and 2 from J, leaving 10 bases between them. This CDR3 region has 13 residues. The sample was peripheral blood. The chain is built from TRBV2 and TRBJ1-2; no definite D call. The sequence came from a man aged 60 to 75 with acute or convalescent COVID-19. The CDR3 DNA is TGTGCCAGCAGCGCAGAGGTAAACTATGGCTACACCTTC. Its protein product is CASSAEVNYGYTF.